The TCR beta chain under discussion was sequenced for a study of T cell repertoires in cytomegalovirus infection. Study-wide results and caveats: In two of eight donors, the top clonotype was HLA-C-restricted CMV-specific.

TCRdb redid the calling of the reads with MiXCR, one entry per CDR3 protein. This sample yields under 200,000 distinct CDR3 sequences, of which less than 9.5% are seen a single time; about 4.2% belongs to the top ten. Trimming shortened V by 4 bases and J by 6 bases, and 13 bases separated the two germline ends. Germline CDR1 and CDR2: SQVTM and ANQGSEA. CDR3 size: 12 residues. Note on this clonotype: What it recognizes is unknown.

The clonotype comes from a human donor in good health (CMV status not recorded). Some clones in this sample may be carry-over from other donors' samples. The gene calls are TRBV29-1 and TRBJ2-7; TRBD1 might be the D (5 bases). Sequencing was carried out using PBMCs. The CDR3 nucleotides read TGCAGCGTTGCGGCAGGGCGGCTCGAGCAGTACTTC. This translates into CSVAAGRLEQYF.